The clone carrying this T cell receptor beta chain was recorded a few times. As the library was built, unique molecular identifiers were attached to individual cDNA molecules. Per the study methods: Samples ranged from about 23,224 to 700,000 TCRs, with a median of approximately 91,000. TCRdb fed the RACE reads into MiXCR, producing one record per CDR3 protein. These V and J calls rely on TCRdb rather than the paper's analysis. The table has 25,000 to 35,000 distinct CDR3 sequences, around 7.4% seen once; the top ten hold less than 10%. Described time point: healthy volunteer bleed at 2 weeks. The authors extracted total RNA from unfractionated whole blood. The data were taken from a study of human T cells and chemical hapten exposure. V was pared by 6 bases and J by 0 bases, with 11 bases between. Germline CDR1 reads SNHLY; CDR2 reads FYNNEI. The length of the CDR3 is 14 residues.

This chain joins TRBV2 and TRBJ1-1; the D gene is possibly TRBD1 (6 bases). The specimen was whole blood. The TCR comes from a human donor in good health. Some clones in this sample may be carry-over from other donors' samples. The CDR3 protein is CASRGGRLNTEAFF. The CDR3 bases are TGTGCCAGCAGAGGGGGGCGTCTGAACACTGAAGCTTTCTTT.